This T cell receptor (beta chain) stems from a study of OX40 agonist ivuxolimab in advanced cancers. The method was immunoSEQ multiplex PCR; TCRdb's version includes in-frame clones alone and lacks a portion of them. Counted here are 55,000 to 85,000 clones, about 90% occurring once; the ten biggest clones make up about 1.3%. As regards this clone: Its specificity is unknown.

General study findings and limits: More expanded clones were seen, on average, in CD8+ T cells than in CD4+.

The V and J ends lost 5 bases and 5 bases respectively, with 10 bases between them. This CDR3 contains 12 residues. The germline gives CDR1 SEHNR, CDR2 FQNEAQ (reference sequence). With autoimmune disease history or systemic immunosuppression, patients were excluded. This chain connects TRBV7-9 to TRBJ2-7; D might be TRBD2 (5 bases). The sequence was obtained from an adult with an advanced solid tumor such as melanoma, head and neck, liver or kidney cancer. The sample in question was CD4+ or CD8+ T cells sorted from blood, obtained in a trial of the OX40 agonist ivuxolimab. Here the CDR3 DNA reads TGTGCCAGCAGCCCCGGGGAAAACGAGCAGTACTTC. Translated, it gives CASSPGENEQYF.